This entry concerns a single T cell receptor beta chain. What it binds is unknown. This was the immunoSEQ version 4 assay in survey mode. The assay was immunoSEQ multiplex PCR, and TCRdb's table has in-frame clones only and misses some. This sample carries roughly 13,000 clones, roughly 66% of them seen once, and the ten largest clones take 6.5% to 8.5%. This entry comes from a study of persistence of HIV-infected CD4 T cells. Study-wide points: Proviral oligoclonality tracked with TCR oligoclonality within the same sorted cells.

Germline lookup yields CDR1 SGHRS and CDR2 YFSETQ. The CDR3 is 15 residues long. V shed 2 bases and J 6 bases; nucleotides not matched to a gene: 4. An overlapping HIV-1 Gag peptide pool stimulated these cells at about 1 ug/peptide/mL. Sorting selected CD4+ T cells upregulating both CD40 ligand and CD69. Sequencing used CD4+ T cells sorted from PBMCs after 18-hour stimulation, obtained from a patient who received antiretroviral therapy. V gene TRBV5-1 combines with J gene TRBJ2-1; 11 positions agree with TRBD2. The sequence was obtained from an adult man with HIV who was CMV-seropositive. The CDR3 is CASSFSGGALNEQFF. CDR3 bases: TGCGCCAGCAGCTTTAGCGGGGGGGCGCTCAATGAGCAGTTCTTC.